The 13 T cell receptor beta chains below were found in one sample sequenced in a study of early stage breast cancer tumors. Sequencing was performed with immunoSEQ multiplex PCR; in TCRdb, only in-frame clones are kept and a portion is missing. The data contain some 70,000 clones, 79% of them singletons. Sequencing was done on a sample of blood. These receptors were taken from a person aged 55 to 75 with breast cancer.

CDR3 nucleotides: TGTGCCAGCAGCGTAGACGGGACCTCCTACGAGCAGTACTTC. Encoded protein: CASSVDGTSYEQYF. This chain connects TRBV9 to TRBJ2-7; either TRBD1 or TRBD2 may supply D (5 bases each). CDR1 is SGDLS and CDR2 is YYNGEE in the germline V gene. Deletions cut 0 bases from V and 0 bases from J, with 7 bases between. The CDR3 runs 14 residues.

The chain couples TRBV6-1 to TRBJ2-7, with D possibly matching TRBD2 (7 bases). CDR1 is MNHNS, CDR2 SASEGT, per germline. With 5 bases removed from V and 2 bases from J, the gap between germline ends came to 10 bases. The CDR3 length is 13 residues. The CDR3 is CASSRGATYEQYF. CDR3 in DNA: TGTGCCAGCAGTCGGGGGGCAACCTACGAGCAGTACTTC.

This clone was observed once. This chain connects TRBV11-2 to TRBJ2-7; a possible D gene is TRBD2 (6 bases). Deletions cut 2 bases from V and 2 bases from J, with 19 bases between. The germline V gene has CDR1 SGHAT and CDR2 FQNNGV. The CDR3 contains 17 residues. Here the CDR3 reads CASSLTIGGTYPYEQYF. The DNA for the CDR3 is TGTGCCAGCAGCTTAACTATAGGCGGGACTTACCCCTACGAGCAGTACTTC.

This clone has just one count. This rearrangement joins TRBV2 to TRBJ2-3; D ambiguous. The V gene's germline CDR1 is SNHLY and CDR2 FYNNEI. V shed 8 bases and J shed 5 bases, with 14 bases lying between them. This CDR3 contains 13 residues. In DNA, the CDR3 is TGTGCCAGCTGTATTGGGCCTCGAGATACGCAGTATTTT. This gives the protein CASCIGPRDTQYF.

The chain uses TRBV18 and TRBJ2-2; perhaps TRBD1 as D (5 bases). V was shortened by 3 bases and J by 4 bases, with 9 bases between the two germline ends. CDR1 is KGHSH, CDR2 LQKENI, per germline. The CDR3 is 14 amino acids. The CDR3 DNA follows: TGTGCCAGCTCACCTGACAGCTTCACCGGGGAGCTGTTTTTT. Translating gives CASSPDSFTGELFF.

The rearrangement joins TRBV5-1 to TRBJ2-3; D remains unclear. Trimming removed 2 bases from V and 4 bases from J, with 2 bases in between. The CDR3 is 11 residues long. Germline V gene sequence: CDR1 SGHRS, CDR2 YFSETQ. CDR3 region: CASSFADTQYF. The CDR3 nucleotides are TGCGCCAGCAGCTTTGCAGATACGCAGTATTTT.

A single count supports this clone. The chain combines TRBV15 with TRBJ1-3; D uncertain. The CDR3 totals 16 residues. Germline V CDR1 and CDR2: LNHNV, YYDKDF (reference sequence). V gave up 0 bases and J gave up 0 bases, with 9 bases separating them. CDR3 nucleotide sequence: TGTGCCACCAGCAGAGATCGGGCCAGCTCTGGAAACACCATATATTTT. Its protein product is CATSRDRASSGNTIYF.

The chain employs TRBV19 and TRBJ1-1; a weak D match, TRBD1 (5 bases). The V and J ends lost 2 bases and 5 bases respectively, with 9 bases between them. The CDR3 totals 13 residues. Germline V gene lookup returns CDR1 LNHDA and CDR2 SQIVND (reference sequence). The CDR3 DNA is TGTGCCAGTAGTATAACCCGACAGACTGAAGCTTTCTTT. Protein: CASSITRQTEAFF.

This chain links TRBV11-2 with TRBJ2-3; 14 bases align to TRBD2. The CDR3 has 16 residues. CDR1 is SGHAT and CDR2 is FQNNGV in the germline V gene. Trimming cost V 5 bases and J 6 bases; bases outside gene matches: 7. The CDR3 protein is CASSAPGLAGADTQYF. CDR3 sequence (DNA): TGTGCCAGCAGCGCCCCGGGACTAGCGGGAGCGGATACGCAGTATTTT. The full variable domain, rest sourced from reference TRBV11-2 and TRBJ2-3, is EAGVAQSPRYKIIEKRQSVAFWCNPISGHATLYWYQQILGQGPKLLIQFQNNGVVDDSQLPKDRFSAERLKGVDSTLKIQPAKLEDSAVYLCASSAPGLAGADTQYFGPGTRLTVL.

The chain carries TRBV6-1 and TRBJ1-5; no reliable D call. CDR3 length equals 13 residues. V was shortened by 6 bases and J by 7 bases, with 13 bases between the two germline ends. The germline V gene has CDR1 MNHNS and CDR2 SASEGT. Here the CDR3 reads CASSQLPGQPQHF. The CDR3 nucleotides read TGTGCCAGCAGCCAACTGCCCGGCCAGCCCCAGCATTTT.

V is TRBV19 and J is TRBJ2-2; D possibly matches TRBD1 or TRBD2 (6 bases each). Trimming removed 0 bases at V and 0 bases at J, with 23 bases between. The V gene's germline CDR1 is LNHDA and CDR2 SQIVND (reference sequence). The length of the CDR3 is 21 residues. CDR3 residues: CASSIDSFRGRSSANTGELFF. The DNA of the CDR3 is TGTGCCAGTAGTATAGATTCGTTTCGGGGGCGGTCTTCCGCGAACACCGGGGAGCTGTTTTTT.

The V call is TRBV6-1, the J call TRBJ1-1, with D maybe TRBD1 (6 bases). The CDR3 spans 13 residues. V lost 5 bases to trimming and J lost 3 bases, with 10 bases between them. CDR1 and CDR2 (germline): MNHNS, SASEGT. CDR3 coding DNA: TGTGCCAGCAGTCAGGGGATTCACACTGAAGCTTTCTTT. This gives the protein CASSQGIHTEAFF.

This chain uses TRBV28 with TRBJ2-5; perhaps TRBD2 as D (6 bases). V lost 6 bases and J 6 bases, leaving 20 bases between the germline ends. Germline V gene lookup returns CDR1 MDHEN and CDR2 SYDVKM. CDR3 length: 15 residues. As DNA, the CDR3 is TGTGCCAGCAGCCCAGGAGGAGGGGCTTTTAAGACCCAGTACTTC. Amino acid sequence: CASSPGGGAFKTQYF.